This T cell receptor beta chain was recovered during a study of OX40 agonist ivuxolimab in advanced cancers. Study information: Two patients with cutaneous melanoma and one with hepatocellular carcinoma, three in total, showed partial responses.

On this clone itself: What it binds is unknown.

V lost 6 bases, J lost 9 bases, and 8 bases stayed unmatched. Germline-derived CDR1 and CDR2 are MRHNA and SNTAGT. CDR3 length equals 13 residues. Some clones are missing from TCRdb's copy, which holds only in-frame ones; the method was immunoSEQ multiplex PCR. Of fewer than 85,000 clones in the sample, roughly 80% were seen once. Study-wide results and limits: Individuals who were partial responders at 0.1-3.0 mg/kg had clonal expansion that ranked among the lowest.

Drawing of blood for sampling happened at baseline, at cycle 4 day 1, and at cycle 7 day 1. The TCR was taken from an adult with an advanced solid tumor such as melanoma, head and neck, liver or kidney cancer. The chain carries TRBV6-4 and TRBJ2-4, with TRBD1 matching 7 bases. Sequenced here: CD4+ or CD8+ T cells sorted from blood, sampled in a trial of the OX40 agonist ivuxolimab. CDR3 in amino acids: CASSDRVEGIQYF. CDR3 in DNA: TGTGCCAGCAGCGACAGGGTTGAAGGCATTCAGTACTTC.